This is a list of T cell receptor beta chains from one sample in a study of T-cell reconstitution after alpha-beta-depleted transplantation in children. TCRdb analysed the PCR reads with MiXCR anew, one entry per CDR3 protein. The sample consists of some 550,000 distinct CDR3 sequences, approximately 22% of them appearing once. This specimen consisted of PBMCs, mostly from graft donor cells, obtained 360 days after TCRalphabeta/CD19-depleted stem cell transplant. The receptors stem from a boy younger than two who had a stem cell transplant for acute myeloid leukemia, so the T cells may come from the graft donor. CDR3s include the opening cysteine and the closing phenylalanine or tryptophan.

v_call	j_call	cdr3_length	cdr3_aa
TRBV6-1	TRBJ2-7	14	CASRPDGYSYEQYF
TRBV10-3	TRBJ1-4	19	CAISESTPGQGTINEKLFF
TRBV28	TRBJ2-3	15	CASSPTGGPRDTQYF
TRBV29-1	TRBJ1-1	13	CSVLVTSNTEAFF
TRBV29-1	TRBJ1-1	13	CSVEDGRGLEAFF
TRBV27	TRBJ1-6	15	CASSWDGQGNSPLHF
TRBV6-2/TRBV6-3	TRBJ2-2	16	CASTPLAGGRTGELFF
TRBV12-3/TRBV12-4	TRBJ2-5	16	CASSPGTSGGEETQYF
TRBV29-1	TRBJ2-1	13	CSVEGSWDLEQFF
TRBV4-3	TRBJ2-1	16	CASSQSPGSSYNEQFF
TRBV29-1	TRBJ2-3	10	CSVEPDTQYF
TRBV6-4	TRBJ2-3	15	CASSETGARTDTQYF